This T cell receptor (beta chain) appears in the sequencing data of a study of cytomegalovirus exposure and HLA in healthy donors. Study-level results: Sequencing depth roughly uniform across donors was assumed in presence/absence analyses.

PCR primers comprised 60 Vbeta and 13 Jbeta primers. The method was immunoSEQ multiplex PCR; TCRdb's version includes in-frame clones alone and lacks a portion of them. The table records approximately 150,000 clones, roughly 78% of them present only once. Looked up from germline, CDR1 is MNHEY and CDR2 is SMNVEV (reference sequence). J was trimmed by 3 bases and V by 2 bases; bases with no gene match: 4. CDR3 length: 15 amino acids. Remarks on this clone: Its matching antigen is unknown.

This TCR was sampled from a man aged 18 to 35 in good health and CMV-seropositive. Sequencing used PBMCs. V and J are TRBV27 and TRBJ2-3; 8 positions match TRBD2. CDR3 region: CASSLGGGRTDTQYF. In nucleotides, the CDR3 is TGTGCCAGCAGTTTAGGGGGCGGGAGGACAGATACGCAGTATTTT.